Below, 18 T cell receptor beta chains from the same sample are listed, as sequenced in a study of post-analysis software for immune sequencing data. The study's findings and limits: Controls had lower frequencies than patients of a few TRBV segments, which included TRBV5-6, TRBV5-1 and TRBV20-1.

Antigens for these TCRs are unknown. Built from TCR beta cDNA, the libraries had unique molecular identifiers in them. TCRdb passed the PCR reads through MiXCR, listing each CDR3 protein once. The sample has hundreds of thousands of distinct CDR3 sequences; roughly three fifths are singletons. Material for sequencing was blood. These receptors all come from a girl aged 2-10 years with multiple sclerosis.

The rearrangement joins TRBV12-3 or TRBV12-4 to TRBJ1-5, with TRBD1 identical over 7 bases. Trimming took 6 bases from V and 3 from J; bases not matched to a gene: 5. The CDR3 sequence is 14 residues long. CDR3 residues: CASRPDRANQPQHF. For the CDR3, the DNA is TGTGCCAGCAGGCCCGACAGGGCCAATCAGCCCCAGCATTTT.

This rearrangement joins TRBV5-1 to TRBJ2-3; possibly TRBD2 for D (5 bases). Germline V gene data show CDR1 as SGHRS and CDR2 as YFSETQ. Trimming took off 3 bases at V and 5 bases at J, with 16 bases between the two ends. The CDR3 length is 15 residues. CDR3 nucleotides: TGCGCCAGCAGCTGGACTCCCCAGGAGGAAGATACGCAGTATTTT. It is translated as CASSWTPQEEDTQYF.

Only a few counts were recorded for this clonotype. V is TRBV20-1 and J is TRBJ2-5; 9 nucleotides line up with TRBD1. Germline V gives CDR1 DFQATT, CDR2 SNEGSKA (reference sequence). V lost 3 bases and J lost 4; bases outside the gene matches: 6. This CDR3 comprises 14 residues. The CDR3 DNA reads as TGCAGTGCTAGGAAAACAGGGGGCGCAGAGACCCAGTACTTC. Encoded protein: CSARKTGGAETQYF.

J is TRBJ2-1 and V is TRBV12-3 or TRBV12-4; tentative D call: TRBD1 (5 bases). The CDR3 consists of 15 residues. V was pared by 2 bases and J by 0 bases, with 8 bases between. The CDR3 reads CASSLKGLSYNEQFF. CDR3 nucleotide sequence: TGTGCCAGCAGTTTAAAGGGGCTCTCCTACAATGAGCAGTTCTTC.

In this sample, this clonotype turned up a few times. The chain uses TRBV6-2 or TRBV6-3 and TRBJ2-1; D gene uncertain. V was cut by 2 bases and J by 8 bases, with 22 bases left in between. This CDR3 is built from 17 residues. Germline V CDR1 and CDR2: MNHEY, SVGEGT. CDR3 protein: CASSYVLQLPHLDEQFF. The CDR3 coding sequence is TGTGCCAGCAGTTACGTCCTACAGTTGCCCCATTTGGATGAGCAGTTCTTC.

The chain uses TRBV29-1 and TRBJ1-1; no clear D gene. The CDR3 spans 9 residues. The germline gives CDR1 SQVTM, CDR2 ANQGSEA. Trimming pared 5 bases from V and 13 bases from J, leaving 11 bases between. The CDR3 coding sequence is TGCAGCGTTTCCCTTTCTGGTTTCTTT. It codes for CSVSLSGFF.

This clonotype was counted only a few times. The V and J genes are TRBV5-1 and TRBJ1-2; 7 nucleotides match TRBD1. Germline trimming cut 7 bases from V and 7 bases from J; bases unmatched to any gene: 10. The germline V gene encodes CDR1 SGHRS and CDR2 YFSETQ. The CDR3 sequence is 13 residues long. The CDR3 DNA is TGCGCCAGCTCTAGGGACAGCGGAGCTGGCTACACCTTC. This translates into CASSRDSGAGYTF.

The chain links TRBV3-1 to TRBJ1-1; TRBD1 matches at 10 bases. Unmatched junction bases numbered 4, after V lost 3 bases and J lost 3 bases. There are 15 residues in the CDR3. CDR1 is LGHDT and CDR2 is YNNKEL in the germline V gene (reference sequence). CDR3 amino acids: CASSHSGTGDTEAFF. The CDR3, as DNA: TGTGCCAGCAGCCATTCCGGGACAGGGGACACTGAAGCTTTCTTT.

This clonotype was counted only a few times. The chain combines TRBV20-1 with TRBJ2-7, with 8 bases aligning to TRBD2. This CDR3 comprises 15 residues. Germline V lookup: CDR1 DFQATT, CDR2 SNEGSKA (reference sequence). Trimming removed 1 base from V and 4 bases from J; junction bases left unmatched: 9. As DNA, the CDR3 is TGCAGTGCTAGAGTAATAACTAGCGGTTCATACGAGCAGTACTTC. It yields the protein CSARVITSGSYEQYF.

The V call is TRBV20-1, the J call TRBJ2-5, with 7 bases aligning to TRBD1. Trimming at V came to 5 bases and at J to 4 bases, leaving 7 bases not matched to a gene. Looked up from germline, CDR1 is DFQATT and CDR2 is SNEGSKA (reference sequence). The CDR3 spans 13 residues. The CDR3 sequence: CSALGQSGETQYF. The CDR3 DNA is TGCAGTGCTCTGGGACAGTCGGGAGAGACCCAGTACTTC.

This chain links TRBV20-1 with TRBJ1-2; no clear D gene. V was clipped by 1 base and J by 2 bases, with 8 bases between them. This CDR3 has 13 residues. Germline lookup yields CDR1 DFQATT and CDR2 SNEGSKA (reference sequence). In nucleotides, the CDR3 is TGCAGTGCTAGAGGCCTCGACAACTATGGCTACACCTTC. This sequence encodes CSARGLDNYGYTF.

The chain is built from TRBV5-1 and TRBJ2-3; TRBD2 is a possible D gene (6 bases). With 0 bases removed from V and 5 bases from J, the gap between germline ends came to 19 bases. CDR1 and CDR2 (germline): SGHRS, YFSETQ. The CDR3 extends over 17 amino acids. The CDR3 loop reads CASSLGLLRQGGDTQYF. For the CDR3, the DNA is TGCGCCAGCAGCTTGGGTCTTTTGCGGCAGGGAGGAGATACGCAGTATTTT.

This clonotype appeared a few times. This rearrangement joins TRBV15 to TRBJ2-5; D remains ambiguous. Germline lookup yields CDR1 LNHNV and CDR2 YYDKDF (reference sequence). V lost 0 bases and J 2 bases, leaving 4 bases between the germline ends. The CDR3 totals 13 residues. Here the CDR3 reads CATSREEQETQYF. The CDR3, as DNA: TGTGCCACCAGCAGAGAAGAACAAGAGACCCAGTACTTC.

Worth noting for this clonotype: A junction boundary mismatches the germline segment, possibly from a read error. The chain links TRBV5-1 to TRBJ2-5; unclear D gene. From germline, CDR1 is SGHRS and CDR2 YFSETQ. The CDR3 runs 16 residues. The DNA of the CDR3 is TGCGCCAGCAGTTTGGGCAGTCTCAGCTTTGGGGAGACCCAGTACTTC. This sequence encodes CASSLGSLSFGETQYF.

This chain uses TRBV20-1 with TRBJ1-2; D not certain. The germline V and J ends were trimmed by 8 bases and 1 base, with 14 bases remaining between them. The CDR3 length is 13 residues. Germline CDR1 DFQATT, CDR2 SNEGSKA (reference sequence). CDR3 protein: CSIGRKSNYGYTF. The DNA for the CDR3 is TGCAGTATTGGACGGAAGAGTAACTATGGCTACACCTTC.

This clonotype was seen a handful of times. The chain carries TRBV10-3 and TRBJ1-2, with D unclear. The CDR3 contains 11 residues. V lost 3 bases and J lost 4, with 3 bases in between. Germline V gene data show CDR1 as ENHRY and CDR2 as SYGVKD. CDR3 sequence reads: CAISDTYGYTF. The DNA of the CDR3 is TGTGCCATCAGTGATACCTATGGCTACACCTTC.

The V gene is TRBV27, the J gene TRBJ2-1; D may correspond to TRBD1 or TRBD2 (5 bases each). V was cut by 2 bases and J by 1 base, with 21 bases left in between. Germline CDR1 reads MNHEY; CDR2 reads SMNVEV (reference sequence). The CDR3 is made up of 19 amino acids. The CDR3 sequence: CASSLAPREGKISYNEQFF. CDR3 sequence (DNA): TGTGCCAGCAGTTTAGCCCCGCGAGAGGGGAAAATTTCCTACAATGAGCAGTTCTTC.

This clonotype came up a few times. Here the CDR3 reads CAISEYRTSGSSGEQFF. For the CDR3, the DNA is TGTGCCATCAGTGAGTACAGGACTAGCGGGAGTTCGGGTGAGCAGTTCTTC. The V gene is TRBV10-3, the J gene TRBJ2-1, with 13 nucleotides matching TRBD2. The CDR3 is made up of 17 amino acids. Germline CDR1 and CDR2: ENHRY and SYGVKD. The V gene end was trimmed by 1 base and the J gene end by 9 bases; junction bases not matched to a gene: 9.